The subject of this entry is one T cell receptor beta chain. A J-beta primer mix and a sample-barcoded 5' primer were used in a second PCR of roughly 6 to 12 cycles. In TCRdb, the 5' RACE reads were re-called with MiXCR into one record per CDR3 protein. The sample has about 690,000 distinct CDR3 sequences; 40% to 45% are singletons. The source of the sample is a study of blood T cells in healthy people across ages. The CDR3 spans 19 residues. From germline, CDR1 is SGHTA and CDR2 FQGNSA. The junction had 17 bases not matched to a gene; V was cut back by 5 bases and J by 2 bases. The J gene is TRBJ2-3, the V gene TRBV7-2; 9 bases agree with TRBD2. Sequencing was done on a sample of blood. This receptor was obtained from an elderly man in good health. The CDR3: CASSMDIPAGGDFTDTQYF. CDR3 nucleotides: TGTGCCAGCAGCATGGATATTCCAGCGGGGGGCGATTTCACAGATACGCAGTATTTT.